This T cell receptor (beta chain) originates from a study of cytomegalovirus exposure and HLA in healthy donors. V was shortened by 9 bases and J by 5 bases, with 10 bases between the two germline ends. The V gene's germline CDR1 is SGHRS and CDR2 YFSETQ. CDR3 length: 11 residues. PCR amplification relied on 60 Vbeta primers (plus 13 Jbeta primers). Libraries were prepared by immunoSEQ multiplex PCR; TCRdb keeps only in-frame clonotypes and omits some of them. The sample lists around 140,000 clones; 75% to 85% were seen once. The chain is built from TRBV5-1 and TRBJ2-3, with D maybe TRBD2 (5 bases). The sample taken for sequencing was PBMCs. The origin of this receptor is a male donor in good health and CMV-seronegative. CDR3 sequence: CATKREDTQYF. In DNA form, the CDR3 reads TGCGCCACCAAGAGGGAAGATACGCAGTATTTT.